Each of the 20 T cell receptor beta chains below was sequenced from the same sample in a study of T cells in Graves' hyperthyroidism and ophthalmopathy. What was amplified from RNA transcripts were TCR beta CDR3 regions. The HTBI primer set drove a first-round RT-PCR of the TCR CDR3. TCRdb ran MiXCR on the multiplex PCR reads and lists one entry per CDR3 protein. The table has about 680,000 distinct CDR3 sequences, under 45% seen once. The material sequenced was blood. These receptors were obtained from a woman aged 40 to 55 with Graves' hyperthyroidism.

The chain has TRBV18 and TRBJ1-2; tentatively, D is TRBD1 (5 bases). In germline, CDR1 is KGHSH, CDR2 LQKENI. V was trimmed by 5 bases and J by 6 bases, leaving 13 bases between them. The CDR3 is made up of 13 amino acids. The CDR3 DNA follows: TGTGCCAGCTCAAATCCAGGGATGGATGGCTACACCTTC. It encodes CASSNPGMDGYTF.

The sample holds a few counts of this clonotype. This CDR3 is CASSYSLTGDDLSGNTIYF. As DNA, the CDR3 is TGTGCCAGCAGTTACTCGCTGACAGGGGATGATCTCTCTGGAAACACCATATATTTT. This chain uses TRBV6-5 with TRBJ1-3, with 8 bases fitting TRBD1. Trimming removed 0 bases from V and 0 bases from J; junction bases left unmatched: 10. Germline assignment: CDR1 MNHEY and CDR2 SVGAGI. The CDR3 is 19 amino acids.

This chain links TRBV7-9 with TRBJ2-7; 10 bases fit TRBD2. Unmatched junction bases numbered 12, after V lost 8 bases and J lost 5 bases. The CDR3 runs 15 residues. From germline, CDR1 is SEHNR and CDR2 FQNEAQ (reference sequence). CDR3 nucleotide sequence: TGTGCCAGCTCACTTCTAGCGGGAGCCGGTCACGAGCAGTACTTC. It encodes CASSLLAGAGHEQYF.

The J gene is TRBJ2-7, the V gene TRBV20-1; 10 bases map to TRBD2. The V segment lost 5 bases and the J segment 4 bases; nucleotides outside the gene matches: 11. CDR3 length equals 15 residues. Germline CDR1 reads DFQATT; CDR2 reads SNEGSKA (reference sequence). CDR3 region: CSAQVASGGIYEQYF. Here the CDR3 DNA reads TGCAGTGCTCAGGTGGCTAGCGGGGGAATTTACGAGCAGTACTTC.

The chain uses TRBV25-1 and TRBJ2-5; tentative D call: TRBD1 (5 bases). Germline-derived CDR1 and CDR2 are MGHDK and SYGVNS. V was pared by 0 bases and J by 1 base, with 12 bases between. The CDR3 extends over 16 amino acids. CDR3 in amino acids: CASSEYRVYSQETQYF. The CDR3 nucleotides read TGTGCCAGCAGTGAATACAGGGTATACAGCCAAGAGACCCAGTACTTC.

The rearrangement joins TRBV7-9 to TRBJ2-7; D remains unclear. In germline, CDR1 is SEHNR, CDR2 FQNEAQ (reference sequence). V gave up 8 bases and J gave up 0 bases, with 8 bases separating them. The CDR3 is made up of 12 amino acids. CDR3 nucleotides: TGTGCCAGCGGACCCGGCTCCTACGAGCAGTACTTC. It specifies CASGPGSYEQYF. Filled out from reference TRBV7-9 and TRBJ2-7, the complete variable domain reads DTGVSQNPRHKITKRGQNVTFRCDPISEHNRLYWYRQTLGQGPEFLTYFQNEAQLEKSRLLSDRFSAERPKGSFSTLEIQRTEQGDSAMYLCASGPGSYEQYFGPGTRLTVT.

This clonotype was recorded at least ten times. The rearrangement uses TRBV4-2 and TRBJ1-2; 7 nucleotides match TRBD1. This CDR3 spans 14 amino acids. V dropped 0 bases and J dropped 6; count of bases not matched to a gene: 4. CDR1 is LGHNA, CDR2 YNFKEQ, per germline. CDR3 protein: CASSQERQGDGYTF. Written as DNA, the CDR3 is TGTGCCAGCAGCCAAGAACGACAGGGAGATGGCTACACCTTC.

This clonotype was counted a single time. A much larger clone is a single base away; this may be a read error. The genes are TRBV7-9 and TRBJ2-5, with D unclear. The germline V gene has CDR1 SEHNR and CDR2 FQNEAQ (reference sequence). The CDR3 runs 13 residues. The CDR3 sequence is CAGSPSTRETQYF. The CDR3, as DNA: TGTGCCGGCAGCCCAAGTACCCGAGAGACCCAGTACTTC.

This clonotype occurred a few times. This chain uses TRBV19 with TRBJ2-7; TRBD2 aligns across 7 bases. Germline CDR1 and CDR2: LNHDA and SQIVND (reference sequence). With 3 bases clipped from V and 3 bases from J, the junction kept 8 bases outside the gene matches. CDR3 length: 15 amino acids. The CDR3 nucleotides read TGTGCCAGTAGTATTTTCCAGGGAGGGTTCTACGAGCAGTACTTC. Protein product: CASSIFQGGFYEQYF.

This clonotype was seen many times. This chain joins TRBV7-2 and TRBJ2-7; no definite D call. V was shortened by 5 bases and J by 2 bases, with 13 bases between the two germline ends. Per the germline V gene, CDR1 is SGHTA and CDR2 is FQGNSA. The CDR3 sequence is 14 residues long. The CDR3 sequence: CASSPADGPYEQYF. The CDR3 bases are TGTGCCAGCAGCCCCGCGGACGGACCCTACGAGCAGTACTTC.

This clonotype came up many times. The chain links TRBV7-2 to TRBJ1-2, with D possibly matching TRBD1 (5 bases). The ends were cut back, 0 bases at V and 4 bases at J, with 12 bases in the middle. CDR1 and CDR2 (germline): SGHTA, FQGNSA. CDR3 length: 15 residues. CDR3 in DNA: TGTGCCAGCAGCTTAGCTCGGGATAGGGGCTATGGCTACACCTTC. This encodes CASSLARDRGYGYTF.

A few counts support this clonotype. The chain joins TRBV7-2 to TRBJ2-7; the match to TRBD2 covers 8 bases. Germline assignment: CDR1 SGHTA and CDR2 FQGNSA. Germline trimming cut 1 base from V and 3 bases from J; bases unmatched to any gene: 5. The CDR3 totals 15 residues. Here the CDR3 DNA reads TGTGCCAGCAGCTTAGGTAGCGGGGTATTCTACGAGCAGTACTTC. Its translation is CASSLGSGVFYEQYF.

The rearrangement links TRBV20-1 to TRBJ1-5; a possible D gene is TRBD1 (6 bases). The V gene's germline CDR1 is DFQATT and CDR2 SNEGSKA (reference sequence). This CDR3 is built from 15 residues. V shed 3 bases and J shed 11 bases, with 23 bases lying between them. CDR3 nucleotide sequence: TGCAGTGCTAGTCTAGGCGGGGGGGCGGATGAGACCCAGCATTTT. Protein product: CSASLGGGADETQHF.

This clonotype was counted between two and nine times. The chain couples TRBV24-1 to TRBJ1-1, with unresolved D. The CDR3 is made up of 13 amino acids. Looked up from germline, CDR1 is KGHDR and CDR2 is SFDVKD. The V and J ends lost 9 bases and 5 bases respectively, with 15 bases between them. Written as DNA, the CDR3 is TGTGCCACCCCATTAGGTGAGGGAACTGAAGCTTTCTTT. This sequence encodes CATPLGEGTEAFF.

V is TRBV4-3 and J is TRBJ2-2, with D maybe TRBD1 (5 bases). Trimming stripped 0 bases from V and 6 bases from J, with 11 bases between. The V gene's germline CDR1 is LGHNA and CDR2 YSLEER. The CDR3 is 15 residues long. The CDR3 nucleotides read TGCGCCAGCAGCCAAGAGGGGCGCAGATCCGGGGAGCTGTTTTTT. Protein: CASSQEGRRSGELFF.

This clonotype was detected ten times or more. The DNA of the CDR3 is TGTGCCAGCAGCCCCCGGACTAGCGGAGGGGGGGAGACCCAGTACTTC. Translation: CASSPRTSGGGETQYF. The V call is TRBV7-7, the J call TRBJ2-5; 10 nucleotides agree with TRBD2. Germline V lookup: CDR1 SSHAT, CDR2 FNYEAQ (reference sequence). V gave up 5 bases and J gave up 5 bases; unmatched junction bases: 11. The CDR3 is 16 residues long.

This chain's CDR3 is CASSYSRGHEAFF. The CDR3 region has the DNA TGTGCCAGCAGTTACTCGAGAGGTCACGAAGCTTTCTTT. The chain links TRBV6-5 to TRBJ1-1; D unresolved. With 0 bases removed from V and 8 bases from J, the gap between germline ends came to 10 bases. The CDR3 contains 13 residues. CDR1 is MNHEY and CDR2 is SVGAGI in the germline V gene.

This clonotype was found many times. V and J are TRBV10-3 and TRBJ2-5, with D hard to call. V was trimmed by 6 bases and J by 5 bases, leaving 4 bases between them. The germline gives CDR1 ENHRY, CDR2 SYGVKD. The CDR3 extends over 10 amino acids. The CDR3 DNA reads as TGTGCCATCAGACGGGAGACCCAGTACTTC. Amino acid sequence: CAIRRETQYF.

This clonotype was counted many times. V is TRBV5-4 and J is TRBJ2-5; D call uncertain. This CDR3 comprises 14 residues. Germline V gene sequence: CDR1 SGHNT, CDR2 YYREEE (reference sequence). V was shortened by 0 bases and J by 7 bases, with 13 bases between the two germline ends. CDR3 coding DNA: TGTGCCAGCAGCTTGGTCGAGGCTGGCGGGACCCAGTACTTC. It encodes CASSLVEAGGTQYF.

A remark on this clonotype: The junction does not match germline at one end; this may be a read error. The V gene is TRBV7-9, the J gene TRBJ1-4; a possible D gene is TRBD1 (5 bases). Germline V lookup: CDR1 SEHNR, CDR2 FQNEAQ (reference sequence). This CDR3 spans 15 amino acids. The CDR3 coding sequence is TGCGCCAGCAGCCAAGCTTTCGGGGGTAATGAAAAACTGTTTTTT. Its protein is CASSQAFGGNEKLFF.